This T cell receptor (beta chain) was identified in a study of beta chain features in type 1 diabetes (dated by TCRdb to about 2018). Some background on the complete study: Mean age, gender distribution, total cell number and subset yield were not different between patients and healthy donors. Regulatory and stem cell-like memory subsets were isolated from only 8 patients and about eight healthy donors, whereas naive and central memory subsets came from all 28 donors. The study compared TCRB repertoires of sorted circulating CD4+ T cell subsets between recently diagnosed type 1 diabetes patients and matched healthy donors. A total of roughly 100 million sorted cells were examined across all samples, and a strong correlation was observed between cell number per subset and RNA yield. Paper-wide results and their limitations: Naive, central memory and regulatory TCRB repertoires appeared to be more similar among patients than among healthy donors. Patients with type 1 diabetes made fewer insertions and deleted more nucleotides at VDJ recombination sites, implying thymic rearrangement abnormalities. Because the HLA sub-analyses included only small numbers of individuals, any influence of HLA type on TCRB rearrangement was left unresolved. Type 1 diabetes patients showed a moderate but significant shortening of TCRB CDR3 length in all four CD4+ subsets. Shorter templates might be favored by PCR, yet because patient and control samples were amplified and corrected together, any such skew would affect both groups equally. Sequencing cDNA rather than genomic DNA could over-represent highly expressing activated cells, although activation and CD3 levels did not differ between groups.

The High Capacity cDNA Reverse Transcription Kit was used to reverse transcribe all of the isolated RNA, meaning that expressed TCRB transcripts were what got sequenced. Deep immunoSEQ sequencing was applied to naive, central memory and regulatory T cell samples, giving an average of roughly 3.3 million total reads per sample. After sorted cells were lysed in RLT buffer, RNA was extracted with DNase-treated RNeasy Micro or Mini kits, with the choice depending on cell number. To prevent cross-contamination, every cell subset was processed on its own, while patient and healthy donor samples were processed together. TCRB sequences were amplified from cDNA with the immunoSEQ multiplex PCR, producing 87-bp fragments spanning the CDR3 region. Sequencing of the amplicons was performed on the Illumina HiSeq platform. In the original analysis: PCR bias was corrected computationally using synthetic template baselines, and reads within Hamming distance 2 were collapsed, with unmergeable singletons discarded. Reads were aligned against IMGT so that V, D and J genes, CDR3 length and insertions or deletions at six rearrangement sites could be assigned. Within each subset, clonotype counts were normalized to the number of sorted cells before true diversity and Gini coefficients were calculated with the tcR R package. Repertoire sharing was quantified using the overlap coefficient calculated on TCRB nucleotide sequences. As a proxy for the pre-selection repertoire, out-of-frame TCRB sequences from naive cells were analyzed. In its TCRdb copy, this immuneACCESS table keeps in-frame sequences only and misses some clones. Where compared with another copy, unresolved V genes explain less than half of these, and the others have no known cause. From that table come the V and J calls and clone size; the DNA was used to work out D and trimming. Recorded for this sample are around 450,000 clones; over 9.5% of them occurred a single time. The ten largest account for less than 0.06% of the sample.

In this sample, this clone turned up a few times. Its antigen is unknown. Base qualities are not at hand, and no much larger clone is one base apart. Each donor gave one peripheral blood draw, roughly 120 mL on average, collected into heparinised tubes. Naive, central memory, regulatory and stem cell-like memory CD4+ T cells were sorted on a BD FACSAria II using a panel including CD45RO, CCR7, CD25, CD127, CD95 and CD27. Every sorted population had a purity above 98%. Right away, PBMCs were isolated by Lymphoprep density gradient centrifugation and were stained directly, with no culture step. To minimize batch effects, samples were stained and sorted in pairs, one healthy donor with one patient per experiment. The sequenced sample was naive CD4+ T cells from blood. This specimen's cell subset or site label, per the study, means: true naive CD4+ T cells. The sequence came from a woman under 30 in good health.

The nucleotide sequence reads TGCGCCAGCAGCCAAGATCTAGGAAGGGGTAATTCACCCCTCCACTTT. Translation gives CASSQDLGRGNSPLHF. The chain joins TRBV4-3 to TRBJ1-6; possibly the D gene is TRBD1, per 5 matching bases. Taken from cysteine to phenylalanine, the CDR3 has 16 residues. Only the CDR3 DNA is retained, 48 bases long and in frame from the first base. The germline ends are 12 bases apart after V is trimmed by 0 bases and J by 6 bases. As encoded in the germline V gene, CDR1 is LGHNA while CDR2 is YSLEER.